The 23 T cell receptor beta chains presented below share a single source sample, sequenced in a study of shared clonotypes between healthy human individuals. Method: immunoSEQ multiplex PCR; TCRdb's copy keeps in-frame clones and lacks some. The table lists roughly 2.5 million clones, about 92% of them singletons. Sequenced input: naive CD4+ T cells sorted from blood. Documented subset: CD45RA+ positively selected. The receptors here all came from a man aged 18 to 30 in good health.

The V gene is TRBV27, the J gene TRBJ2-7, with D tentatively TRBD1 or TRBD2 (5 bases each). Germline-derived CDR1 and CDR2 are MNHEY and SMNVEV (reference sequence). Trimming removed 5 bases from V and 2 bases from J, with 22 bases in between. The CDR3 has 17 residues. CDR3 bases: TGTGCCAGCAGTCAAAAAGTGTCCGGGGCCCGAGCCTACGAGCAGTACTTC. Translation: CASSQKVSGARAYEQYF.

For this clone: The sample holds other DNA sequences that translate to the same CDR3. J is TRBJ2-2 and V is TRBV7-8; no definite D call. The germline V and J ends were trimmed by 1 base and 4 bases, with 4 bases remaining between them. The germline gives CDR1 SGHVS, CDR2 FQNEAQ. This CDR3 comprises 13 residues. This chain's CDR3 is CASSLGGTGELFF. CDR3 coding DNA: TGTGCCAGCAGCTTAGGGGGCACCGGGGAGCTGTTTTTT.

This chain uses TRBV7-9 with TRBJ2-2, with TRBD2 as a possible D gene (5 bases). Trimming stripped 6 bases from V and 6 bases from J, with 17 bases between. CDR1 SEHNR and CDR2 FQNEAQ come from the germline V gene (reference sequence). This CDR3 comprises 15 residues. In DNA, the CDR3 is TGTGCCAGCAGGGACGGACTGAATCGGGCCGGGGAGCTGTTTTTT. Translated, it gives CASRDGLNRAGELFF.

This clone was seen only once. The V call is TRBV6-5, the J call TRBJ2-7, with 12 positions matching TRBD1. Germline lookup yields CDR1 MNHEY and CDR2 SVGAGI. There are 14 residues in the CDR3. Trimming took 6 bases from V and 4 from J; bases not matched to a gene: 4. CDR3: CASRKGQGAYEQYF. The DNA for the CDR3 is TGTGCCAGCAGAAAGGGACAGGGGGCGTACGAGCAGTACTTC.

The chain employs TRBV15 and TRBJ1-6; D gene unclear. V was shortened by 5 bases and J by 9 bases, with 14 bases between the two germline ends. Germline-derived CDR1 and CDR2 are LNHNV and YYDKDF (reference sequence). The CDR3 is 14 amino acids. CDR3 nucleotides: TGTGCCACCAGCTCAGAGACCGCACCTTCACCCCTCCACTTT. Translating gives CATSSETAPSPLHF.

The CDR3 DNA reads TGTGCCAGCAGCGTAGGGGGGGTGCCTGGAAACACCATATATTTT. It is translated as CASSVGGVPGNTIYF. V is TRBV9 and J is TRBJ1-3; tentative D call: TRBD1 (5 bases). V gave up 0 bases and J gave up 2 bases, with 9 bases separating them. Germline-derived CDR1 and CDR2 are SGDLS and YYNGEE. CDR3 length: 15 residues.

The genes are TRBV19 and TRBJ2-5; 8 nucleotides line up with TRBD1. The junction had 12 bases not matched to a gene; V was cut back by 4 bases and J by 5 bases. The CDR3 loop spans 16 amino acids. Per germline, CDR1 LNHDA and CDR2 SQIVND (reference sequence). Here the CDR3 reads CASSKLTGAIQETQYF. For the CDR3, the DNA is TGTGCCAGTAGTAAATTGACAGGGGCGATTCAGGAGACCCAGTACTTC.

The chain employs TRBV2 and TRBJ2-1; 8 bases fit TRBD1. The germline CDR1 and CDR2 sequences are SNHLY and FYNNEI. The CDR3 has 17 residues. V shed 5 bases and J 0 bases; nucleotides not matched to a gene: 9. For the CDR3, the DNA is TGTGCCAGCAGTTTCAGGGGGCCCCCAAGCTCCTACAATGAGCAGTTCTTC. Its translation: CASSFRGPPSSYNEQFF.

This chain connects TRBV10-2 to TRBJ2-3, with 13 bases that match TRBD2. The CDR3 has 16 residues. Germline V lookup: CDR1 WSHSY, CDR2 SAAADI. Trimming removed 4 bases from V and 7 bases from J; junction bases left unmatched: 8. CDR3 residues: CASSALGLAGEHTQYF. The CDR3 DNA is TGCGCCAGCAGTGCCCTCGGACTAGCGGGGGAGCATACGCAGTATTTT.

This chain links TRBV10-3 with TRBJ2-3; 8 bases are shared with TRBD2. Germline CDR1 ENHRY, CDR2 SYGVKD. The V gene end was trimmed by 6 bases and the J gene end by 4 bases; junction bases not matched to a gene: 12. CDR3 length: 16 amino acids. CDR3 residues: CAIRRKSGSGSDTQYF. CDR3 nucleotides: TGTGCCATCAGACGAAAGAGCGGGAGCGGGTCAGATACGCAGTATTTT.

This clone was detected a few times. The chain has TRBV14 and TRBJ1-5; D is possibly TRBD1 (5 bases). CDR1 and CDR2 from the germline V gene are SGHDN and FVKESK. Trimming removed 4 bases from V and 1 base from J, with 5 bases in between. This CDR3 is built from 13 residues. CDR3 amino acids: CASSRDSNQPQHF. The CDR3 bases are TGTGCCAGCAGCCGGGACAGCAATCAGCCCCAGCATTTT.

As for this clone: The sample contains more than one DNA sequence encoding this CDR3. V usage is TRBV10-3 and J usage is TRBJ2-5, with 14 positions matching TRBD2. The CDR3 runs 16 residues. Germline V gene lookup returns CDR1 ENHRY and CDR2 SYGVKD. The junction had 5 bases not matched to a gene; V was cut back by 6 bases and J by 2 bases. The CDR3 spells CAISPGLAGGQETQYF. For the CDR3, the DNA is TGTGCCATCAGCCCCGGACTAGCGGGGGGACAAGAGACCCAGTACTTC.

The chain has TRBV2 and TRBJ2-7; D might be TRBD1 (5 bases). Trimming removed 1 base from V and 0 bases from J, with 10 bases in between. CDR1 and CDR2 (germline): SNHLY, FYNNEI. The CDR3 runs 15 residues. The CDR3 loop reads CASSEGGLTSYEQYF. For the CDR3, the DNA is TGTGCCAGCAGTGAAGGGGGCCTCACCTCCTACGAGCAGTACTTC. Based on the CDR3 plus reference TRBV2 and TRBJ2-7, the full variable domain is EPEVTQTPSHQVTQMGQEVILRCVPISNHLYFYWYRQILGQKVEFLVSFYNNEISEKSEIFDDQFSVERPDGSNFTLKIRSTKLEDSAMYFCASSEGGLTSYEQYFGPGTRLTVT.

The chain links TRBV19 to TRBJ1-6, with D possibly being TRBD1 (5 bases). Per germline, CDR1 LNHDA and CDR2 SQIVND (reference sequence). The CDR3 length is 16 residues. The ends were cut back, 2 bases at V and 6 bases at J, with 14 bases in the middle. The CDR3 sequence: CASSISAGLSNSPLHF. In DNA, the CDR3 is TGTGCCAGTAGTATATCCGCAGGGTTGAGTAATTCACCCCTCCACTTT.

V is TRBV6-5 and J is TRBJ1-3; unclear D gene. The CDR3 spans 13 residues. V lost 6 bases to trimming and J lost 4 bases, with 10 bases between them. Germline V CDR1 and CDR2: MNHEY, SVGAGI. The CDR3 DNA reads as TGTGCCAGCAGCCCCACCCTAGGAAACACCATATATTTT. It codes for CASSPTLGNTIYF.

The chain combines TRBV21-1 with TRBJ2-5. TRBV21-1 is reported as a pseudogene. CDR3 length: 18 residues. CDR3 residues: CASSKKVGPGKDPTAQYF. Written as DNA, the CDR3 is TGTGCCAGCAGCAAAAAAGTCGGTCCTGGTAAAGACCCAACGGCCCAGTACTTC.

The rearrangement uses TRBV6-5 and TRBJ1-1; 7 positions agree with TRBD1. Germline lookup yields CDR1 MNHEY and CDR2 SVGAGI. The CDR3 has 13 amino acids. The ends lost 6 bases at V and 8 bases at J; junction bases unmatched: 9. The CDR3: CASRRDRPKEAFF. CDR3 DNA: TGTGCCAGCAGGCGGGACAGACCCAAAGAAGCTTTCTTT.

The chain combines TRBV11-2 with TRBJ2-1; no clear D. From germline, CDR1 is SGHAT and CDR2 FQNNGV. The CDR3 is 13 residues long. V lost 5 bases and J 9 bases, leaving 14 bases between the germline ends. In DNA, the CDR3 is TGTGCCAGCAGCGTACAACGCATGGTTGAGCAGTTCTTC. Translated, it gives CASSVQRMVEQFF.

The DNA for the CDR3 is TGTGCCAGCAGGGACCGGACTAGCGGGAGCTACGAGCAGTACTTC. It yields the protein CASRDRTSGSYEQYF. V gene TRBV7-2 combines with J gene TRBJ2-7; 13 bases align to TRBD2. This CDR3 is built from 15 residues. Germline V gene sequence: CDR1 SGHTA, CDR2 FQGNSA. The J segment lost 3 bases and the V segment lost 6 bases, leaving 5 bases of the junction unmatched.

V and J are TRBV5-8 and TRBJ2-1; a possible D gene is TRBD2 (6 bases). CDR1 SGHTS and CDR2 YDEGEE come from the germline V gene. The germline V and J ends were trimmed by 2 bases and 3 bases, with 12 bases remaining between them. The CDR3 spans 15 residues. CDR3 DNA sequence: TGTGCCAGCAGCTTTCGGGGGATGGTCTACAATGAGCAGTTCTTC. Translation: CASSFRGMVYNEQFF.

V is TRBV18 and J is TRBJ2-5, with 8 bases that match TRBD2. This CDR3 has 15 amino acids. Looked up from germline, CDR1 is KGHSH and CDR2 is LQKENI. Unmatched junction bases numbered 5, after V lost 3 bases and J lost 2 bases. CDR3 DNA: TGTGCCAGCTCACCCACAGCGGGGGTTCAAGAGACCCAGTACTTC. This translates into CASSPTAGVQETQYF.

This clone was seen a single time. The genes are TRBV2 and TRBJ1-5; D remains unclear. V lost 3 bases and J 6 bases, leaving 6 bases between the germline ends. Germline-derived CDR1 and CDR2 are SNHLY and FYNNEI. This CDR3 region has 12 residues. DNA for the CDR3: TGTGCCAGCAGTGATGAGTTTCAGCCCCAGCATTTT. It is translated as CASSDEFQPQHF. The entire variable domain, with the rest obtained from reference TRBV2 and TRBJ1-5, is as follows: EPEVTQTPSHQVTQMGQEVILRCVPISNHLYFYWYRQILGQKVEFLVSFYNNEISEKSEIFDDQFSVERPDGSNFTLKIRSTKLEDSAMYFCASSDEFQPQHFGDGTRLSIL.

V is TRBV6-5 and J is TRBJ2-7; 8 bases align to TRBD2. CDR3 length: 13 residues. Germline V gives CDR1 MNHEY, CDR2 SVGAGI. V lost 6 bases, J lost 6 bases, and 7 bases stayed unmatched. Written as DNA, the CDR3 is TGTGCCAGCAGCCCCAGCGGGAGTCGCGAGCAGTACTTC. Its protein product is CASSPSGSREQYF.